Sequencing of this T cell receptor (beta chain) was carried out in a study of blood T cells in healthy people across ages. Study-wide findings and caveats: Diversity of TCR beta correlated strongly with naive T cell percentage.

Points on this clonotype: Its antigen remains unknown.

This CDR3 comprises 13 residues. Germline lookup yields CDR1 SGDLS and CDR2 YYNGEE. Trimming cost V 0 bases and J 7 bases, with 11 bases left between them. Sample-barcoded 5' priming and a J-beta primer mix drove a second PCR of roughly 6 to 12 cycles. Per-sample output comprised a minimum of 2.5 million paired-end reads containing CDR3. TCRdb ran MiXCR on the 5' RACE reads and lists one entry per CDR3 protein. This sample carries over 600,000 distinct CDR3 sequences, about 42% of them seen once, and the ten largest clones take 15% to 20%. The source is a man older than 75 in good health. This chain connects TRBV9 to TRBJ2-7; a weak D match, TRBD2 (5 bases). The sequencing sample was made of blood. The CDR3 spells CASSVGPEGEQYF. CDR3 bases: TGTGCCAGCAGCGTAGGACCCGAGGGAGAGCAGTACTTC.